This T cell receptor beta chain is from a study of blood T cell repertoires in COVID-19. TCRdb's table, derived via immunoSEQ multiplex PCR, lists solely in-frame clones and lacks some. This table holds under 100,000 clones, about 89% found once. Sequenced input: peripheral blood. The source is a man aged 55-75 years with COVID-19, enrolled during active disease.

CDR3 residues: CASSRLAGGSGETQYF. CDR3 nucleotides: TGTGCCAGTAGTCGACTAGCGGGAGGGTCTGGAGAGACCCAGTACTTC. The chain uses TRBV19 and TRBJ2-5, with 14 bases that match TRBD2. The germline gives CDR1 LNHDA, CDR2 SQIVND (reference sequence). The CDR3 spans 16 residues. The V segment lost 5 bases and the J segment 4 bases; nucleotides outside the gene matches: 6.